This paragraph reports one T cell receptor beta chain. Its antigen is undetermined. The method was immunoSEQ multiplex PCR; TCRdb's version includes in-frame clones alone and lacks a portion of them. Among hundreds of thousands of clones, roughly 78% were seen once, and the ten largest hold roughly 1.8%. The source of the sample is a study of shared clonotypes between healthy human individuals. General study points: What naive subsets generally showed was a larger estimated richness than memory subsets showed.

There are 14 residues in the CDR3. The germline gives CDR1 KGHSH, CDR2 LQKENI. Trimming left V 3 bases short and J 1 base short, with 10 bases between. The chain recombines TRBV18 with TRBJ2-7; D call uncertain. The source of this sequence is a woman in her twenties or thirties in good health. The specimen sequenced was memory CD4+ T cells sorted from blood. Sample subset: CD45RA-negative fraction. The CDR3 DNA reads as TGTGCCAGCTCACCTGTCCAGCCATCCTACGAGCAGTACTTC. Its translation: CASSPVQPSYEQYF.